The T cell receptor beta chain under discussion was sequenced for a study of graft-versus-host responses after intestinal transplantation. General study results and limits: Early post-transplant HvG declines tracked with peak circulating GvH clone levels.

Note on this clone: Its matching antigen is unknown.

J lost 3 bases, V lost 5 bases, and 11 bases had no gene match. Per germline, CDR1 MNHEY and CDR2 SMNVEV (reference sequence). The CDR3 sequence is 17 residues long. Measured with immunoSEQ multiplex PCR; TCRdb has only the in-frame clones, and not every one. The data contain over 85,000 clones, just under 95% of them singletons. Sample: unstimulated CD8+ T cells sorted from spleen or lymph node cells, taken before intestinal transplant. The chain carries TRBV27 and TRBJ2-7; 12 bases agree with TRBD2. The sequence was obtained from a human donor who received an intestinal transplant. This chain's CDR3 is CASSLTPRLAGVYEQYF. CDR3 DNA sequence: TGTGCCAGCAGTCTCACCCCCCGACTAGCGGGAGTCTACGAGCAGTACTTC.